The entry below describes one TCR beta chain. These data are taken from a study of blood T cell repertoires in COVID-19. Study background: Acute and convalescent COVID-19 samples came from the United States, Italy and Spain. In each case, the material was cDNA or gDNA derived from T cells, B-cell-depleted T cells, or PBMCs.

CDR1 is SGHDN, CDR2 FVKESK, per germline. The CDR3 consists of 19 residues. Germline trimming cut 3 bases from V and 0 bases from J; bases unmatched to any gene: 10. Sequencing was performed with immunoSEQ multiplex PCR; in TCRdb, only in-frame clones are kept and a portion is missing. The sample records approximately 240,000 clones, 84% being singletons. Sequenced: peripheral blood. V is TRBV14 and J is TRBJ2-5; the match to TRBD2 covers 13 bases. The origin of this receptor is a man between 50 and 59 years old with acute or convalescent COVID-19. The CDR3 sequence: CASSQAGTSGAYYQETQYF. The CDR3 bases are TGTGCCAGCAGCCAGGCTGGGACTAGCGGGGCGTACTACCAAGAGACCCAGTACTTC.